Following are 10 T cell receptor beta chains from one sample sequenced in a study of CD8+CD57+ T cells in acquired aplastic anemia. CD8+CD57+ cell expansion had been shown by flow cytometry in patients chosen for sequencing. CDR3 and TCR beta VDJ profiling relied on genomic DNA as the template. TCRdb re-called the reads through MiXCR, storing one row per CDR3 protein. The sample lists about 200,000 distinct CDR3 sequences; about 62% were seen once. Sample: sorted CD4+, CD8+, or CD8+CD57+ T cells (not recorded which) from PBMCs. These receptors were obtained from a human donor with aplastic anemia.

The chain employs TRBV30 and TRBJ1-2; no clear D. Germline V gene sequence: CDR1 GTSNPN, CDR2 SVGIG (reference sequence). The CDR3 totals 14 residues. V gave up 1 base and J gave up 4 bases, with 13 bases separating them. In DNA form, the CDR3 reads TGTGCCTGGAGTGCCCAGCCGGCGGGCTATGGCTACACCTTC. This encodes CAWSAQPAGYGYTF.

In this sample, this clonotype turned up once. The chain employs TRBV7-9 and TRBJ2-1, with D perhaps matching TRBD2 (6 bases). Germline V gene sequence: CDR1 SEHNR, CDR2 FQNEAQ (reference sequence). The CDR3 has 13 residues. The ends were cut back, 4 bases at V and 5 bases at J, with 9 bases in the middle. CDR3 DNA: TGTGCCAGCAGCTCCAGACTAGACAATGAGCAGTTCTTC. Translating it yields CASSSRLDNEQFF.

This rearrangement joins TRBV15 to TRBJ1-2, with TRBD1 as a possible D gene (6 bases). V was shortened by 3 bases and J by 5 bases, with 13 bases between the two germline ends. CDR1 and CDR2 (germline): LNHNV, YYDKDF (reference sequence). The CDR3 covers 14 residues. CDR3 DNA sequence: TGTGCCACCAGCAGGGAGGAGGGGGGGTATGGCTACACCTTC. Protein: CATSREEGGYGYTF.

This chain uses TRBV29-1 with TRBJ1-1; D call uncertain. Trimming removed 5 bases from V and 3 bases from J, with 7 bases in between. This CDR3 contains 11 residues. Germline CDR1 and CDR2: SQVTM and ANQGSEA. The CDR3 region is CSVRADTEAFF. The CDR3 DNA sequence: TGCAGCGTTAGGGCCGACACTGAAGCTTTCTTT.

The chain has TRBV11-2 and TRBJ1-1; 7 bases fit TRBD1. Trimming at V came to 5 bases and at J to 3 bases, leaving 9 bases not matched to a gene. This CDR3 is 15 amino acids long. Germline V gene lookup returns CDR1 SGHAT and CDR2 FQNNGV. The CDR3 DNA follows: TGTGCCAGCAGCGGACGGACAGGAATGGACACTGAAGCTTTCTTT. Translation: CASSGRTGMDTEAFF.

This chain uses TRBV7-8 with TRBJ2-3, with a tentative D call TRBD2 (7 bases). The CDR3 consists of 18 residues. Germline-derived CDR1 and CDR2 are SGHVS and FQNEAQ. The V and J ends lost 1 base and 2 bases respectively, with 19 bases between them. The CDR3 loop is CASSLVGGRERFTDTQYF. The CDR3, as DNA: TGTGCCAGCAGCTTAGTGGGGGGGCGGGAGAGGTTCACAGATACGCAGTATTTT.

This clonotype was seen just once. The V gene is TRBV20-1, the J gene TRBJ2-1; 8 nucleotides agree with TRBD2. J lost 7 bases, V lost 6 bases, and 11 bases had no gene match. The germline gives CDR1 DFQATT, CDR2 SNEGSKA (reference sequence). The CDR3 runs to 14 residues. CDR3 nucleotides: TGCAGTGCAGACGGGAGGGAGGGCCGGAATGAGCAGTTCTTC. Its translation: CSADGREGRNEQFF.

This clonotype appeared a single time. The V call is TRBV7-3, the J call TRBJ2-7; 10 nucleotides agree with TRBD2. V shed 7 bases and J 4 bases; nucleotides not matched to a gene: 10. The CDR3 is 15 amino acids. Germline V gene lookup returns CDR1 SGHTA and CDR2 FQGTGA. DNA of the CDR3: TGTGCCAGCAACGGGGCGGCTAGCGGGGGATACGAGCAGTACTTC. Protein product: CASNGAASGGYEQYF. The full variable domain, completed using reference TRBV7-3 and TRBJ2-7, is GAGVSQTPSNKVTEKGKYVELRCDPISGHTALYWYRQSLGQGPEFLIYFQGTGAADDSGLPNDRFFAVRPEGSVSTLKIQRTERGDSAVYLCASNGAASGGYEQYFGPGTRLTVT.

Remarks on this clonotype: One end of the junction fails to match germline, which may point to a read error. The chain joins TRBV10-2 to TRBJ2-5; D is ambiguous. Germline V gene data show CDR1 as WSHSY and CDR2 as SAAADI. This CDR3 has 14 amino acids. CDR3 DNA sequence: TGCGCCAGCAGTGACGCCGGATTCCAAGAGATCCAGTACTTC. As protein: CASSDAGFQEIQYF.

This clonotype was detected once. The chain recombines TRBV29-1 with TRBJ2-7; D is possibly TRBD1 (6 bases). This CDR3 is 11 amino acids long. Germline V gives CDR1 SQVTM, CDR2 ANQGSEA. Trimming took off 5 bases at V and 3 bases at J, with 8 bases between the two ends. This CDR3 is CSVQQGYEQYF. CDR3 bases: TGCAGCGTTCAACAGGGCTACGAGCAGTACTTC.